This is a list of T cell receptor beta chains from one sample in a study of T cell repertoires in cytomegalovirus infection. TCRdb re-called the reads through MiXCR, storing one row per CDR3 protein. This table has some 77,000 distinct CDR3 sequences, 3% to 4.5% appearing once. The source material was PBMCs. These receptors were obtained from a human donor in good health (CMV status not recorded). Some clones in this sample may be carry-over from other donors' samples. The CDR3 runs from the conserved cysteine through the conserved F or W. D genes are given only for firm matches. The size field reads how often the clone was seen (once, few, many) or a class if it is expanded.

D | V | size | CDR3
- | TRBV6-1 | many | CASSEYRGNTIYF
- | TRBV10-3 | many | CATTPGLLNNEQFF
- | TRBV20-1 | many | CSATKNGRNYGYTF
TRBD2 | TRBV6-2/TRBV6-3 | many | CASSLASGDQETQYF
- | TRBV6-6 | many | CASRGARLVLKAFF
- | TRBV7-2 | many | CASSPGLKNTGELFF
- | TRBV12-3/TRBV12-4 | many | CASSLSPYSNQPQHF
- | TRBV7-3 | many | CASSVNPGQPQHF
- | TRBV2 | many | CASSERGSYNEQFF
- | TRBV6-2/TRBV6-3 | many | CASSRDRSQPQHF